This T cell receptor (beta chain) appears in the sequencing data of a study of blood T cell repertoires in COVID-19. As for this clone: Other DNA sequences in the same sample also yield this CDR3.

Repertoires were generated with immunoSEQ multiplex PCR, while TCRdb's copy carries only in-frame clones and drops some. The sample has over 130,000 clones; about four fifths are singletons. Between the trimmed V and J ends, which lost 4 bases and 5 bases, there was a span of 8 bases. CDR1 is SNHLY and CDR2 is FYNNEI in the germline V gene. This CDR3 comprises 12 residues. The specimen was peripheral blood. The chain employs TRBV2 and TRBJ1-1; a weak D match, TRBD1 (5 bases). The origin of this receptor is a man younger than 45 with COVID-19, enrolled during active disease. The CDR3 spells CASSGGGTEAFF. CDR3 bases: TGTGCCAGCAGTGGGGGGGGGACTGAAGCTTTCTTT.